This passage covers 3 T cell receptor beta chains from one sample sequenced in a study of tissue T cells after allogeneic stem cell transplantation. Repertoires were generated with immunoSEQ multiplex PCR, while TCRdb's copy carries only in-frame clones and drops some. This table holds tens of thousands of clones, approximately 85% found once. The source was blood, collected before transplantation. The origin of the receptors is a woman between 18 and 49 years old who later had graft-versus-host disease after an allogeneic stem cell transplant.

The rearrangement joins TRBV5-1 to TRBJ1-4, with D unclear. The V and J ends lost 2 bases and 0 bases respectively, with 14 bases between them. The CDR3 totals 17 residues. Germline lookup yields CDR1 SGHRS and CDR2 YFSETQ. This chain's CDR3 is CASSLRRPGTTNEKLFF. DNA of the CDR3: TGCGCCAGCAGCTTACGACGGCCAGGTACAACTAATGAAAAACTGTTTTTT. The full variable domain, rest sourced from reference TRBV5-1 and TRBJ1-4, is KAGVTQTPRYLIKTRGQQVTLSCSPISGHRSVSWYQQTPGQGLQFLFEYFSETQRNKGNFPGRFSGRQFSNSRSEMNVSTLELGDSALYLCASSLRRPGTTNEKLFFGSGTQLSVL.

V gene TRBV27 combines with J gene TRBJ2-5; the match to TRBD1 covers 7 bases. Germline assignment: CDR1 MNHEY and CDR2 SMNVEV (reference sequence). Trimming at V came to 5 bases and at J to 4 bases, leaving 10 bases not matched to a gene. The CDR3 extends over 15 amino acids. The CDR3 spells CASSHTGVRTETQYF. The CDR3 coding sequence is TGTGCCAGCAGTCACACAGGGGTTCGAACAGAGACCCAGTACTTC.

The chain employs TRBV10-3 and TRBJ2-7, with 10 bases fitting TRBD1. This CDR3 is 19 amino acids long. J was trimmed by 2 bases and V by 4 bases; bases with no gene match: 17. Germline V gene sequence: CDR1 ENHRY, CDR2 SYGVKD. The chain's CDR3 is CAISGAPGQGKRPTYEQYF. The CDR3 nucleotides are TGTGCCATCAGTGGAGCCCCGGGACAGGGGAAGAGGCCGACCTACGAGCAGTACTTC.